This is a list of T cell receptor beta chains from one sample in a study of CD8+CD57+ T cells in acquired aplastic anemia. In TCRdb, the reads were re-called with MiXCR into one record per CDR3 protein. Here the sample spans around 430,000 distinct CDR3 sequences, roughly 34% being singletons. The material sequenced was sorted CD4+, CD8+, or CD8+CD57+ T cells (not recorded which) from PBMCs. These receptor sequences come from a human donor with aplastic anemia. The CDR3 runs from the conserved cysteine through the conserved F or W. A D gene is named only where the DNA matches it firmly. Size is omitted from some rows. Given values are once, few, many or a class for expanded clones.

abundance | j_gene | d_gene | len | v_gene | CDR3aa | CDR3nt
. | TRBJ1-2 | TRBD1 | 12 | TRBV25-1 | CAGSYSGGGYTF | TGTGCCGGCAGTTACTCAGGGGGTGGCTACACCTTC
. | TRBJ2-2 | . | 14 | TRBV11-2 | CASSLRDSPGELSF | TGTGCCAGCAGCTTACGAGACAGCCCCGGGGAGCTGTCTTTT
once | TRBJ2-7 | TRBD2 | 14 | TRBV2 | CASSPRGGRVEQYF | TGTGCCAGCAGTCCCCGCGGCGGGAGGGTCGAGCAGTACTTC
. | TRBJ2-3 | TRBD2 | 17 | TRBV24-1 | CATSDRTSGRNTDTQYF | TGTGCCACCAGTGACCGGACTAGCGGGAGGAACACAGATACGCAGTATTTT
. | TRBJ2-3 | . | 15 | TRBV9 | CASSQGASPTDTQYF | TGTGCCAGCAGCCAAGGGGCTAGCCCCACAGATACGCAGTATTTT
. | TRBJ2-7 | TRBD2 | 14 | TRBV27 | CASRLGTSPYEQYF | TGTGCCAGCAGACTAGGGACTAGCCCCTACGAGCAGTACTTC
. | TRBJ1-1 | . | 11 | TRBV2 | CASTGDAGAFF | TGTGCCAGCACCGGAGACGCGGGAGCTTTCTTT
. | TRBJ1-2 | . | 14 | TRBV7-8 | CASSLGRLQRGYTF | TGTGCCAGCAGCCTTGGAAGGCTACAGCGAGGCTACACCTTC
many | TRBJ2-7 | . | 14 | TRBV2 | CASSMRGTSYEQYF | TGTGCCAGCAGTATGAGGGGGACCTCCTACGAGCAGTACTTC
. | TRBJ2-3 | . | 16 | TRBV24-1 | CATSDFGTFSTDTQYF | TGTGCCACCAGTGATTTCGGGACTTTTAGCACAGATACGCAGTATTTT
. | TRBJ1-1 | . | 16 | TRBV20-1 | CSQLGAPRDRNTEAFF | TGCAGCCAACTCGGGGCCCCGCGTGATCGTAACACTGAAGCTTTCTTT
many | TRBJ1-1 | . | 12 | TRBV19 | CASSISAGEAFF | TGTGCCAGTAGTATATCGGCAGGAGAAGCTTTCTTT
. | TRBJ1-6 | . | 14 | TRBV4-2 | CASSQQNRDSPLHF | TGTGCCAGCAGCCAACAAAACAGGGATTCACCCCTCCACTTT
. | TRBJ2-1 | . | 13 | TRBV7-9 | CAGSLAGGYEQFF | TGTGCCGGCAGCTTAGCTGGGGGATATGAGCAGTTCTTC
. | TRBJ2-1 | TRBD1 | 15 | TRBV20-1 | CSARNVDRGNNEQFF | TGCAGTGCTAGAAATGTGGACAGGGGAAACAATGAGCAGTTCTTC
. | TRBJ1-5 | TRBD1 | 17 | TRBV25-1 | CASSPGVGTGVNQPQHF | TGTGCCAGCAGCCCCGGAGTAGGGACAGGGGTGAATCAGCCCCAGCATTTT
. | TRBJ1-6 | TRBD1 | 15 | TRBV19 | CASSSHGQDNSPLHF | TGTGCCAGTAGTTCCCATGGACAGGATAATTCACCCCTCCACTTT
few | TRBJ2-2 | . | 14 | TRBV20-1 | CSAPLPSNTGELFF | TGCAGTGCTCCCCTACCGTCGAACACCGGGGAGCTGTTTTTT
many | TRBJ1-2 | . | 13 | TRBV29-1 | CSTREGSSYGYTF | TGCAGCACACGAGAGGGGAGCAGCTATGGCTACACCTTC
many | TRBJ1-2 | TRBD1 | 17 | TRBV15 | CATSREAGGLSNYGYTF | TGTGCCACCAGCAGAGAGGCAGGGGGACTGTCCAACTATGGCTACACCTTC
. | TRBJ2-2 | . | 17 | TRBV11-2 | CASSPDRGRARNGELFF | TGTGCCAGCAGCCCCGATAGGGGGAGGGCAAGGAACGGGGAGCTGTTTTTT
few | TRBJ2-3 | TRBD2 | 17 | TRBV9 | CASSVDLTSGGTDTQYF | TGTGCCAGCAGCGTAGATCTTACTAGCGGGGGGACAGATACGCAGTATTTT
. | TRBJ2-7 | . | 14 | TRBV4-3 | CASSPEGRSYEQYF | TGCGCCAGCAGCCCGGAGGGGAGGAGCTACGAGCAGTACTTC
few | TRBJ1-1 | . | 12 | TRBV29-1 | CSVIRRNTEAFF | TGCAGCGTTATACGACGGAACACTGAAGCTTTCTTT
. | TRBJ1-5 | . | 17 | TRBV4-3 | CASSQGAVWGRGQPQHF | TGCGCCAGCAGCCAAGGTGCGGTATGGGGTCGAGGCCAGCCCCAGCATTTT
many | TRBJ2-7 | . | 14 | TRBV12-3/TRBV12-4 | CASSAQGVSGEQYF | TGTGCCAGCAGTGCACAGGGTGTATCTGGCGAGCAGTACTTC